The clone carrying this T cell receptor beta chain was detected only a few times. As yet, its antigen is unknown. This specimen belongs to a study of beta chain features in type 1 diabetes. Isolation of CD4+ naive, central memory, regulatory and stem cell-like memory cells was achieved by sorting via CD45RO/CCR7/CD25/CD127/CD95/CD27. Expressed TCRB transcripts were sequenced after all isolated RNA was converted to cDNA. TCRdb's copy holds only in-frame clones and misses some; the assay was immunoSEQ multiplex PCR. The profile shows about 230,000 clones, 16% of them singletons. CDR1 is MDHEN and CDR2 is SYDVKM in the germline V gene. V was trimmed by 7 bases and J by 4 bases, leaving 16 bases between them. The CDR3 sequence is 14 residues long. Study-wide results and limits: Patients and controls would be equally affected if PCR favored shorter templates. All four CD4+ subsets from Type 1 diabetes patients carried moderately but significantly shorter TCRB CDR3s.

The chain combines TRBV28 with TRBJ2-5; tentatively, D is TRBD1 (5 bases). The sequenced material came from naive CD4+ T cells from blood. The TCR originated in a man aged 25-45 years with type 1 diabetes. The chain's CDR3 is CASTLGALRETQYF. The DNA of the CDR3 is TGTGCCAGCACCCTAGGGGCCCTCCGAGAGACCCAGTACTTC.